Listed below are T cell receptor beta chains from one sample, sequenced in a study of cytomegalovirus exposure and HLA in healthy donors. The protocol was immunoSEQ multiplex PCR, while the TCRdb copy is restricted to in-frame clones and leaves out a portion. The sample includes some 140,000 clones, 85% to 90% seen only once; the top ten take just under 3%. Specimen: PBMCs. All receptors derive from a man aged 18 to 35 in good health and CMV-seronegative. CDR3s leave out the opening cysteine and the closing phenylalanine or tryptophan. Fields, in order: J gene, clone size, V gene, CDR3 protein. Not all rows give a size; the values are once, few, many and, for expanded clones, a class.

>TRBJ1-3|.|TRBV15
ATSREEGNTIY
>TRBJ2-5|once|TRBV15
ATSWKRETQY
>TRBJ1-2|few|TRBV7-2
ASSLSSREDGYT
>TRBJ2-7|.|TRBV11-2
ASIAGGRNYEQY
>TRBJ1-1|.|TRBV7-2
ASSPLTGLVEAF
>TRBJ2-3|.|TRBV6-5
ASRSRTTLTDTQY
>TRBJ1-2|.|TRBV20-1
SAAGRGGYT
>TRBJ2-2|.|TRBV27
ATSSLGHTGELF
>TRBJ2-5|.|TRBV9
ASSVGPLAGAETQY
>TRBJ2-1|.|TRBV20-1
SANIAGGQF
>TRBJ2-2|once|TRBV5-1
ASSVDRVTGELF
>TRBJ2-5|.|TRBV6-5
ASSYRATGARETQY
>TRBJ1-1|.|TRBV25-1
ASSESGENTEAF
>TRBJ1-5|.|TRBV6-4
ASSHQGGDQPQH
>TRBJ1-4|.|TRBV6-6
ASSYGSGTGNEKLF
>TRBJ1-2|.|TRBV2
ASSGQPGYGYT
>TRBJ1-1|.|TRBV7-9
ASSSQGYTEAF
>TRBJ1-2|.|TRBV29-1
SVAGGTNYQGYT
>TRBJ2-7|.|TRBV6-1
ASSGITGGRIYEQY
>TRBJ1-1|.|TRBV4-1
ASSQDSRVSEAF
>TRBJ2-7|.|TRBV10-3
AIRPGLAGGTSSYEQY
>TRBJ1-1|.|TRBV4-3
ASSQVSILPHETEAF
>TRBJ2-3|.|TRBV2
ASGTSGRGNTQY
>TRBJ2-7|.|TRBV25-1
ASSEYRAGEQY
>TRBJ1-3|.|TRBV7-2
ASSRDSSSGNTIY
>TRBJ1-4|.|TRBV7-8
ASSFLGEKLF
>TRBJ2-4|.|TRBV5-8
ASEQQAFRNIQY
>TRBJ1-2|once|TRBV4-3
ASSQHRGGYGYT
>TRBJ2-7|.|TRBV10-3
AIRDPGQGETYEQY
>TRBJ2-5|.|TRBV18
ASSPPLGQGPKETQY